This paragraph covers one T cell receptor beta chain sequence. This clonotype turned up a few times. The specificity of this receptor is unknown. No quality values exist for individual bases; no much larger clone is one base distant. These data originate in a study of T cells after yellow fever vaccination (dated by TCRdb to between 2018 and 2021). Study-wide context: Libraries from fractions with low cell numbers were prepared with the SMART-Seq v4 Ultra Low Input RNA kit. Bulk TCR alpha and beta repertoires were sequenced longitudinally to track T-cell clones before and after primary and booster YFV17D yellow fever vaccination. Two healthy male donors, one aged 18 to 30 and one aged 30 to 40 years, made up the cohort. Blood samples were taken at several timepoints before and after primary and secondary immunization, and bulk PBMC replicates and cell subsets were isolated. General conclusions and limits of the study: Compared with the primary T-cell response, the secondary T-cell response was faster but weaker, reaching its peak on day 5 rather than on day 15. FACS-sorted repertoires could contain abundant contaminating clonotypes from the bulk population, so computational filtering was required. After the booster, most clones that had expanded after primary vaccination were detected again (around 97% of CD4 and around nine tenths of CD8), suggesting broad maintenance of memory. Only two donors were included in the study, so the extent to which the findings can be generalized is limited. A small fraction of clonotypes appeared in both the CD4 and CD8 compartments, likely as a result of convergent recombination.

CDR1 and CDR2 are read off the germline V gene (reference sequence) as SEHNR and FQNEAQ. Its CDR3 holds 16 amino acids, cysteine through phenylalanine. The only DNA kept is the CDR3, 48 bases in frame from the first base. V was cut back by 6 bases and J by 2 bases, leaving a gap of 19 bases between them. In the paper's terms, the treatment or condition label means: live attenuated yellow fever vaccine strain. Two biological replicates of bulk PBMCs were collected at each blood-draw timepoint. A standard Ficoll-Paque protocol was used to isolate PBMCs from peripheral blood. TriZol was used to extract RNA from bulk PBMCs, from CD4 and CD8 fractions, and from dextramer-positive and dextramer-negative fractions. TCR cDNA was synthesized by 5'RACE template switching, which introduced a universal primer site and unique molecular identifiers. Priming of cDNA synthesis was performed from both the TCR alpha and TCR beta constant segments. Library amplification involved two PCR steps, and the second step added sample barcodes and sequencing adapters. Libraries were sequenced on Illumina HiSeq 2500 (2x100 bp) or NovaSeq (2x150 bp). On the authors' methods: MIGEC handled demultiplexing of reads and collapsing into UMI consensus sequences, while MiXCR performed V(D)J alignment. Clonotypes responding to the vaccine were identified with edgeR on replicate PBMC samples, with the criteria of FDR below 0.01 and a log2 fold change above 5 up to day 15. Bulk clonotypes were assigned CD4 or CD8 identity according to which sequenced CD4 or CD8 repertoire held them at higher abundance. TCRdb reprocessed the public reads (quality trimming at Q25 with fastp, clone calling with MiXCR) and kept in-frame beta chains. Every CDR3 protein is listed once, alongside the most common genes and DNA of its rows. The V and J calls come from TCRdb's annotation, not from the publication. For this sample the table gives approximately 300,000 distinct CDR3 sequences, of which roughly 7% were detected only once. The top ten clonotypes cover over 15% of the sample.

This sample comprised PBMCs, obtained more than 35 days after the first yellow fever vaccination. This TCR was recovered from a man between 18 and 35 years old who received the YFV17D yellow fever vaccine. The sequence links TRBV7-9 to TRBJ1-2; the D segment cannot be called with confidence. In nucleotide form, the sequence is TGTGCCAGCAGTTGGCTCTACGTGGAGGACAACTATGGCTACACCTTC. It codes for CASSWLYVEDNYGYTF. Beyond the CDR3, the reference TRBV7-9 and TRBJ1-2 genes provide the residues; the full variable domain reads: DTGVSQNPRHKITKRGQNVTFRCDPISEHNRLYWYRQTLGQGPEFLTYFQNEAQLEKSRLLSDRFSAERPKGSFSTLEIQRTEQGDSAMYLCASSWLYVEDNYGYTFGSGTRLTVV.